The rows below give T cell receptor beta chains drawn from one sample of a study of lymphopenia after photon versus proton radiotherapy. Assay: immunoSEQ multiplex PCR; the TCRdb copy retains only in-frame clones and omits some. This sample has thousands of clones, with 80% to 90% found just once. The sample in question was peripheral blood, obtained from a patient treated with photon-based radiotherapy. The receptors were gathered from an elderly man with cholangiocarcinoma. The CDR3 runs from the conserved cysteine through the conserved F or W. The D gene is left open where the match is weak. Rows give clone size only sometimes, using once, few, many, or a class for an expanded clone.

CDR3 length	clone size	V gene	D gene	J gene	CDR3 DNA	CDR3 protein
14	-	TRBV29-1	-	TRBJ1-1	TGCAGCGTTAGCGAGGGCGGGGGGTACCCTGAAGCTTTCTTT	CSVSEGGGYPEAFF
15	few	TRBV28	-	TRBJ1-5	TGTGCCAGCAGCGGACTGGCGATGGGGAATCAGCCCCAGCATTTT	CASSGLAMGNQPQHF
14	-	TRBV5-1	-	TRBJ1-2	TGCGCCAGCAGCCACGGCGGGGGAAAGTATGGCTACACCTTC	CASSHGGGKYGYTF
17	-	TRBV7-9	-	TRBJ2-1	TGTGCCAGCAGCCCGATCGAAGGAAGGGGCTCCTACAATGAGCAGTTCTTC	CASSPIEGRGSYNEQFF
14	-	TRBV6-1	TRBD1	TRBJ1-2	TGTGCCAGCAGGACCGGGACAGGACCCTATGGCTACACCTTC	CASRTGTGPYGYTF
17	-	TRBV28	-	TRBJ1-3	TGTGCCAGCAGTTTCCCGGGGAGTGATGGCTCTGGAAACACCATATATTTT	CASSFPGSDGSGNTIYF
17	-	TRBV5-1	TRBD2	TRBJ2-5	TGCGCCAGCAGCTTTTTCGGACTAGCGGGGTACCAAGAGACCCAGTACTTC	CASSFFGLAGYQETQYF
15	-	TRBV7-6	-	TRBJ1-6	TGTGCCAGCAGCACCGGGACGGCCTTTAATTCACCCCTCCACTTT	CASSTGTAFNSPLHF
13	-	TRBV2	-	TRBJ1-6	TGTGCCAGCAGTCGGGAAGGCAATTCACCCCTCCACTTT	CASSREGNSPLHF
15	-	TRBV28	-	TRBJ2-7	TGTGCCAGCAGTTTCGGAAGGGGCTACGGCTACGAGCAGTACTTC	CASSFGRGYGYEQYF
14	-	TRBV5-6	TRBD1	TRBJ2-7	TGTGCCAGCAGCTACAGGGGGCGACGGAGCGAGCAGTACTTC	CASSYRGRRSEQYF
14	-	TRBV11-3	-	TRBJ2-7	TGTGCCAGCAGCTCCGGGCCGCACTCCTACGAGCAGTACTTC	CASSSGPHSYEQYF
11	-	TRBV4-1	-	TRBJ1-2	TGCGCCAGCAGCCGGGACACCGGGTACACCTTC	CASSRDTGYTF
13	-	TRBV7-9	-	TRBJ1-2	TGTGCCAGCAGCCTCTCGGGGGCCTATGGCTACACCTTC	CASSLSGAYGYTF
14	-	TRBV4-2	TRBD1	TRBJ1-4	TGTGCCAGCAGCCTGGACAGGGCAAATGAAAAACTGTTTTTT	CASSLDRANEKLFF
14	-	TRBV14	-	TRBJ2-7	TGTGCCAGCAGCCCGTACTACAGGAGCTACGAGCAGTACTTC	CASSPYYRSYEQYF
16	-	TRBV5-1	-	TRBJ1-6	TGCGCCAGCAGCTCCAACCCCCCAGGGTTAGATTCACCCCTCCACTTT	CASSSNPPGLDSPLHF
14	-	TRBV30	-	TRBJ1-5	TGTGCCTGGAGTTCTAACCTCCCCAATCAGCCCCAGCATTTT	CAWSSNLPNQPQHF
11	-	TRBV27	-	TRBJ2-4	TGTGCCAGCAGTTATCCGGGTCCGCTACTCTTC	CASSYPGPLLF
15	-	TRBV28	TRBD1	TRBJ2-7	TGTGCCAGCAGTTTGGGGGGGACAGGGGGAAGCGAGCAGTACTTC	CASSLGGTGGSEQYF
15	-	TRBV4-1	-	TRBJ1-5	TGCGCCAGCAGCCAACACGACAGTGACAATCAGCCCCAGCATTTT	CASSQHDSDNQPQHF
11	-	TRBV6-5	-	TRBJ1-2	TGTGCCAGCAGTTCGGGGCGTGGCTACACCTTC	CASSSGRGYTF
17	-	TRBV2	TRBD1	TRBJ1-2	TGTGCCAGCAGGGACCCCAGGAGGGGGCCCACTAACTATGGCTACACCTTC	CASRDPRRGPTNYGYTF
12	once	TRBV6-5	-	TRBJ1-1	TGTGCCAGCAGTCGTGCCCGCACTGAAGCTTTCTTT	CASSRARTEAFF
15	-	TRBV7-3	-	TRBJ1-2	TGTGCCAGCACACCCGGGGGAGGGAGATTTGATGGCTACACCTTC	CASTPGGGRFDGYTF